These 22 T cell receptor beta chains were all obtained from the same sample, sequenced in a study of CXCR3-negative and CXCR3-positive naive CD8 T cells (dated 2019 in TCRdb). General findings and caveats noted by the study authors: Compared with CXCR3-negative naive cells, CXCR3-positive naive cells had TRB CDR3s with higher hydrophobicity (lower Kidera factor 4), lower energy, and higher strength and volume indices.

TCRdb lists the instrument as NextSeq 550. The Human TCR Profiling Kit (MiLaboratory) was used to make UMI-labeled 5' RACE TRB cDNA libraries. TCRdb reprocessed the reads, so every CDR3 protein sequence counts as one entry and DNA is not shown. The sample's table lists a count of 120,000 to 150,000 distinct CDR3 sequences. The leading ten clones occupy about 0.28% of the sample. Their antigen targets remain unknown. Sequencing was done on a sample of naive CXCR3+ CD8+ T cells from blood. The cell subset or site label here, explained by the study, means: CD45RO-CCR7+CD27+CD95- naive CD8+ T cells expressing CXCR3 (TNR3+). These receptors came from a human donor in good health. Some clones in this sample may be carry-over from other donors' samples.

This CDR3 reads CASSFSGNTGELFF. The chain carries TRBV28 and TRBJ2-2. The germline gives CDR1 MDHEN, CDR2 SYDVKM. The CDR3 extends over 14 amino acids.

This rearrangement joins TRBV29-1 to TRBJ2-1. This CDR3 is 14 amino acids long. Germline CDR1 SQVTM, CDR2 ANQGSEA. CDR3 amino acids: CSVPRGYSYNEQFF.

This chain uses TRBV7-9 with TRBJ2-5; as DNA is missing, the TRBD1 call by TCRdb cannot be tested. The CDR3 extends over 14 amino acids. Looked up from germline, CDR1 is SEHNR and CDR2 is FQNEAQ (reference sequence). This CDR3 reads CASSLVVPQETQYF.

The chain uses TRBV11-2 and TRBJ2-1; the D gene TCRdb calls, TRBD2, cannot be checked with no DNA. This CDR3 has 20 residues. The V gene's germline CDR1 is SGHAT and CDR2 FQNNGV. The CDR3 reads CASSLVGWTSGRRAMNEQFF.

The chain joins TRBV7-2 to TRBJ1-1. This CDR3 contains 14 residues. CDR1 is SGHTA and CDR2 is FQGNSA in the germline V gene. CDR3: CASSPDKDNTEAFF.

The chain uses TRBV20-1 and TRBJ1-1; TCRdb reports TRBD1, a call that lacks DNA to check it against. CDR3 length equals 13 residues. The germline CDR1 and CDR2 sequences are DFQATT and SNEGSKA (reference sequence). The CDR3 here is CSARQGSNTEAFF.

The chain recombines TRBV5-1 with TRBJ1-1. This CDR3 comprises 15 residues. Germline V gene data show CDR1 as SGHRS and CDR2 as YFSETQ. CDR3 region: CASSLAGGMNTEAFF.

The chain carries TRBV4-2 and TRBJ2-1. CDR3 length: 15 amino acids. Per the germline V gene, CDR1 is LGHNA and CDR2 is YNFKEQ. CDR3 in amino acids: CASSQVASSYNEQFF.

The chain employs TRBV7-9 and TRBJ2-4; TCRdb names TRBD1, which stays unverified in the absence of DNA. CDR1 SEHNR and CDR2 FQNEAQ come from the germline V gene (reference sequence). This CDR3 is built from 14 residues. CDR3 amino acids: CASTQGSSKNIQYF.

The chain links TRBV20-1 to TRBJ1-2; TCRdb names TRBD1, which stays unverified in the absence of DNA. The germline V gene has CDR1 DFQATT and CDR2 SNEGSKA (reference sequence). The length of the CDR3 is 13 residues. The CDR3 is CSARATVNYGYTF.

The chain employs TRBV19 and TRBJ1-1; the D call from TCRdb, TRBD1, cannot be confirmed without DNA. CDR1 is LNHDA, CDR2 SQIVND, per germline (reference sequence). The CDR3 contains 15 residues. The CDR3 sequence is CASSIATRGQNEAFF.

The chain recombines TRBV11-3 with TRBJ1-2. CDR3 length: 14 amino acids. The V gene's germline CDR1 is SGHNT and CDR2 YENEEA. The CDR3: CASSYGTENYGYTF.

The rearrangement links TRBV5-6 to TRBJ1-1; there is no DNA to check the TCRdb D call of TRBD1. Germline CDR1 is SGHDT and CDR2 is YYEEEE. There are 13 residues in the CDR3. Here the CDR3 reads CASSPPSNTEAFF.

The chain is built from TRBV11-3 and TRBJ2-7; TCRdb proposes TRBD1, but this gene call is untestable without DNA. The CDR3 spans 14 residues. CDR1 is SGHNT, CDR2 YENEEA, per germline. The CDR3 loop reads CASSPGSGSGEQYF.

The chain joins TRBV18 to TRBJ2-1. Per the germline V gene, CDR1 is KGHSH and CDR2 is LQKENI. The CDR3 runs to 13 residues. CDR3 in amino acids: CTSSQLGDNEQFF.

V and J are TRBV18 and TRBJ2-1; TCRdb names TRBD1, which stays unverified in the absence of DNA. The CDR3 is 16 residues long. The germline V gene encodes CDR1 KGHSH and CDR2 LQKENI. The CDR3 loop reads CASSPPGTGSVDEQFF.

This chain joins TRBV4-1 and TRBJ2-7; no DNA is available, so the TRBD2 call from TCRdb remains unchecked. Germline-derived CDR1 and CDR2 are MGHRA and YSYEKL. CDR3 length: 17 amino acids. CDR3 amino acids: CASSQGEELSGTYEQYF.

V and J are TRBV20-1 and TRBJ1-2; TCRdb's D gene call, TRBD1, goes unchecked for lack of DNA. Germline V lookup: CDR1 DFQATT, CDR2 SNEGSKA (reference sequence). This CDR3 is 15 amino acids long. The CDR3 reads CSAPEGLGSYYGYTF.

CDR3 sequence: CSVESPGQVPYEQYF. The chain couples TRBV29-1 to TRBJ2-7; as DNA is missing, the TRBD1 call by TCRdb cannot be tested. The CDR3 runs 15 residues. CDR1 and CDR2 (germline): SQVTM, ANQGSEA.

This chain uses TRBV29-1 with TRBJ2-7; TCRdb reports TRBD1, a call that lacks DNA to check it against. The germline gives CDR1 SQVTM, CDR2 ANQGSEA. The CDR3 sequence is 12 residues long. CDR3 protein: CSVRDRGYEQYF.

The rearrangement links TRBV14 to TRBJ2-7. Looked up from germline, CDR1 is SGHDN and CDR2 is FVKESK. This CDR3 contains 16 residues. This CDR3 is CASSQIGIPTWEEQYF.

The rearrangement joins TRBV5-6 to TRBJ2-7; TCRdb lists TRBD1, though no DNA is available to test this call. Germline CDR1 and CDR2: SGHDT and YYEEEE. This CDR3 has 13 residues. This chain's CDR3 is CASSFQGSYEQYF.